These 3 T cell receptor beta chains share one sample of origin, sequenced in a study of cytomegalovirus exposure and HLA in healthy donors. Libraries were prepared by immunoSEQ multiplex PCR; TCRdb keeps only in-frame clonotypes and omits some of them. The sample holds about 65,000 clones, about 92% seen once. Sequenced: PBMCs. All receptors come from a woman under 30 in good health and CMV-seronegative.

V is TRBV18 and J is TRBJ2-7; 8 bases agree with TRBD2. Germline V gene sequence: CDR1 KGHSH, CDR2 LQKENI. The V segment lost 5 bases and the J segment 3 bases; nucleotides outside the gene matches: 21. The CDR3 extends over 19 amino acids. CDR3 DNA sequence: TGTGCCAGCTCAACCTCCGGGGGTAGCGGGACTTACTCACTCTACGAGCAGTACTTC. Its protein is CASSTSGGSGTYSLYEQYF.

The V call is TRBV11-2, the J call TRBJ2-1; a weak D match, TRBD1 (5 bases). The CDR3 contains 16 residues. Between the trimmed V and J ends, which lost 0 bases and 6 bases, there was a span of 15 bases. Per the germline V gene, CDR1 is SGHAT and CDR2 is FQNNGV. The CDR3 nucleotides are TGTGCCAGCAGCTTAGATCTGGGCAGGGTGGGCAATGAGCAGTTCTTC. Its translation is CASSLDLGRVGNEQFF.

The chain recombines TRBV28 with TRBJ1-1, with a possible D match to TRBD1 (6 bases). In germline, CDR1 is MDHEN, CDR2 SYDVKM. V was cut by 8 bases and J by 5 bases, with 24 bases left in between. This CDR3 is built from 16 residues. The CDR3 loop reads CASGLAVRGRRTEAFF. The CDR3 region has the DNA TGTGCCAGCGGATTGGCAGTCAGGGGCAGACGAACTGAAGCTTTCTTT.